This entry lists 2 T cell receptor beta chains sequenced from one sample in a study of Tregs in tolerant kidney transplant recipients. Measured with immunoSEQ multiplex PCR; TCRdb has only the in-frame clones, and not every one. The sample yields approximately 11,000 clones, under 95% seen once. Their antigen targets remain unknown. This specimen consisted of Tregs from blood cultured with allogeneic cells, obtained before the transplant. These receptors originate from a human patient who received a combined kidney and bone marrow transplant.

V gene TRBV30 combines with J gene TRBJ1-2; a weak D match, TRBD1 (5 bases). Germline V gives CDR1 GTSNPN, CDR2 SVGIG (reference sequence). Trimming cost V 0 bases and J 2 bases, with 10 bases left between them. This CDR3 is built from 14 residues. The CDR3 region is CAWSVWGRNYGYTF. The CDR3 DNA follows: TGTGCCTGGAGTGTCTGGGGGAGGAACTATGGCTACACCTTC. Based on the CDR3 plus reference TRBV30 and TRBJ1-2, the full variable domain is SQTIHQWPATLVQPVGSPLSLECTVEGTSNPNLYWYRQAAGRGLQLLFYSVGIGQISSEVPQNLSASRPQDRQFILSSKKLLLSDSGFYLCAWSVWGRNYGYTFGSGTRLTVV.

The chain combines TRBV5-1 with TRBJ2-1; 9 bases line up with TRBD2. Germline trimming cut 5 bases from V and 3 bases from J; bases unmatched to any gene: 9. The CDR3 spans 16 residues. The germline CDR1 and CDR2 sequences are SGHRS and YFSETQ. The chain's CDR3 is CASSLRSGGLYNEQFF. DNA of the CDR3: TGCGCCAGCAGTCTCCGTAGCGGGGGACTCTACAATGAGCAGTTCTTC.